This T cell receptor beta chain appears in the sequencing data of a study of cytomegalovirus exposure and HLA in healthy donors. Findings and limits, study-wide: High specificity and sensitivity for cytomegalovirus status were reported for the classifier.

The primer mix had 60 Vbeta and 13 Jbeta primers. The protocol was immunoSEQ multiplex PCR, while the TCRdb copy is restricted to in-frame clones and leaves out a portion. Among 150,000 to 200,000 clones listed, about 90% were seen once. Points on this clone: Antigen unknown.

The CDR3 is 13 amino acids. Trimming stripped 2 bases from V and 1 base from J, with 6 bases between. CDR1 and CDR2 (germline): SGHRS, YFSETQ. Healthy bone marrow donors made up the donor group. Source material: PBMCs. The rearrangement links TRBV5-1 to TRBJ1-1; D is ambiguous. The sequence derives from a boy younger than 10 in good health and CMV-seronegative. DNA for the CDR3: TGCGCCAGCAGCTTTGGGCGGAACACTGAAGCTTTCTTT. Translated, it gives CASSFGRNTEAFF.